A selection of T cell receptor beta chains follows, all from one sample in a study of siplizumab effects on memory and regulatory T cells. Assay: immunoSEQ multiplex PCR; the TCRdb copy retains only in-frame clones and omits some. The data contain around 100,000 clones, about nine tenths of them singletons. Sequenced: non-Treg CD4+ T cells sorted from blood. The source of these receptors is a human donor in good health. The CDR3 runs from the conserved cysteine through the conserved F or W. The order of the fields is V gene, J gene, D gene, clone size, CDR3 protein, CDR3 DNA. The D gene is left open where the match is weak. Only some rows state a clone size, as once, few, many or a class for expanded clones.

TRBV7-9	TRBJ2-3	NA	once	CASTVGRRGTDTQYF	TGTGCCAGCACCGTCGGCAGGAGAGGCACAGATACGCAGTATTTT
TRBV29-1	TRBJ2-7	NA	NA	CSVEEARHPGAEQYF	TGCAGCGTTGAAGAGGCCCGGCACCCGGGGGCCGAGCAGTACTTC
TRBV10-3	TRBJ1-5	NA	NA	CAISPRGGDQPQHF	TGTGCCATCAGCCCCAGGGGCGGGGATCAGCCCCAGCATTTT
TRBV7-7	TRBJ2-2	NA	NA	CASSLDAGELFF	TGTGCTAGCAGCTTAGATGCCGGGGAGCTGTTTTTT
TRBV5-1	TRBJ2-3	NA	NA	CASNPLGTDTQYF	TGCGCCAGCAACCCTCTTGGCACAGATACGCAGTATTTT
TRBV10-2	TRBJ2-7	NA	NA	CASSDDSRRYEQYF	TGCGCCAGCAGTGACGACTCGCGCCGCTACGAGCAGTACTTC
TRBV23-1	TRBJ1-3	NA	NA	CASSPSPGNTIYF	TGCGCCAGCAGTCCCTCCCCGGGAAACACCATATATTTT
TRBV6-1	TRBJ2-7	NA	NA	CASSERTGRTRSGQYF	TGTGCCAGCAGTGAAAGGACGGGTAGAACGAGAAGTGGGCAGTACTTC
TRBV7-7	TRBJ2-5	NA	NA	CASSSLGGSGETQYF	TGTGCTAGCAGCTCCCTTGGGGGGAGTGGGGAGACCCAGTACTTC
TRBV7-6	TRBJ2-1	TRBD2	NA	CASSLSGSGGYNEQFF	TGTGCCAGCAGCTTGAGTGGTAGCGGGGGATACAATGAGCAGTTCTTC
TRBV7-9	TRBJ2-5	NA	NA	CASSPGETQYF	TGTGCCAGCAGCCCCGGGGAGACCCAGTACTTC
TRBV11-1	TRBJ2-1	TRBD1	NA	CASSLEFRGSHEQFF	TGTGCCAGCAGCTTAGAATTCAGGGGGAGCCATGAGCAGTTCTTC
TRBV30	TRBJ2-2	TRBD2	NA	CAWSQGLPTGELFF	TGTGCCTGGAGTCAGGGACTACCGACCGGGGAGCTGTTTTTT
TRBV5-4	TRBJ2-7	TRBD2	few	CATGLAGYEQYF	TGTGCCACCGGACTAGCGGGCTACGAGCAGTACTTC
TRBV7-9	TRBJ1-1	NA	NA	CASSMRLGENTEAFF	TGTGCCAGCAGCATGCGGTTGGGAGAGAACACTGAAGCTTTCTTT
TRBV9	TRBJ2-5	TRBD2	NA	CASSPRLAGGPETQYF	TGTGCCAGCAGCCCGAGACTAGCGGGAGGGCCAGAGACCCAGTACTTC
TRBV29-1	TRBJ2-2	TRBD2	NA	CSVGRLAGNTGELFF	TGCAGCGTTGGAAGGCTAGCGGGAAACACCGGGGAGCTGTTTTTT
TRBV19	TRBJ2-5	NA	NA	CASSRTGRRETQYF	TGTGCCAGTAGTAGAACAGGGCGTCGAGAGACCCAGTACTTC
TRBV4-1	TRBJ2-7	NA	NA	CASSLVIQVNSYEQYF	TGCGCCAGCAGCCTTGTAATACAGGTGAACTCCTACGAGCAGTACTTC